A single sample is the source of the 29 T cell receptor beta chains below, sequenced in a study of blood T cell repertoires in COVID-19. The data were produced by immunoSEQ multiplex PCR, yet TCRdb's version contains in-frame clones alone and is incomplete. The top ten hold roughly 15% of the sample, which has 65,000 to 90,000 clones, 60% to 80% seen once. The source material was peripheral blood. The receptor set was obtained from a man between 65 and 80 years old with active or convalescent COVID-19.

The chain employs TRBV6-4 and TRBJ2-5, with TRBD1 as a possible D gene (6 bases). V was cut by 10 bases and J by 1 base, with 19 bases left in between. The germline CDR1 and CDR2 sequences are MRHNA and SNTAGT. This CDR3 contains 15 residues. CDR3 amino acids: CANGLGADLQETQYF. DNA for the CDR3: TGTGCCAACGGCTTGGGGGCCGACCTCCAAGAGACCCAGTACTTC.

By sample fraction, this clone is medium-sized. The chain combines TRBV5-6 with TRBJ2-7; no reliable D call. From germline, CDR1 is SGHDT and CDR2 YYEEEE. Trimming shortened V by 0 bases and J by 4 bases, and 11 bases separated the two germline ends. The length of the CDR3 is 14 residues. CDR3 region: CASSLDLGEYEQYF. CDR3 DNA sequence: TGTGCCAGCAGCTTGGACTTAGGAGAATACGAGCAGTACTTC.

This clone came up many times. The rearrangement joins TRBV6-4 to TRBJ2-3; 8 bases match TRBD1. The junction had 6 bases not matched to a gene; V was cut back by 5 bases and J by 2 bases. CDR3 length: 15 amino acids. Germline values: CDR1 MRHNA, CDR2 SNTAGT. The CDR3 region has the DNA TGTGCCAGCAGTAAGGGACAGGCCGACACAGATACGCAGTATTTT. This translates into CASSKGQADTDTQYF.

This clone showed up just a few times. The chain combines TRBV19 with TRBJ2-2; 8 nucleotides agree with TRBD2. The CDR3 is 15 amino acids. Germline CDR1 and CDR2: LNHDA and SQIVND (reference sequence). The J segment lost 0 bases and the V segment lost 6 bases, leaving 3 bases of the junction unmatched. In nucleotides, the CDR3 is TGTGCCAGTAGACTAGCGGATGCGAACACCGGGGAGCTGTTTTTT. Its translation is CASRLADANTGELFF.

The CDR3 spells CASSSSPGTDLSYNEQFF. The DNA for the CDR3 is TGTGCCAGCAGCAGTAGTCCCGGGACAGACCTCTCCTACAATGAGCAGTTCTTC. The chain has TRBV5-8 and TRBJ2-1; 7 bases fit TRBD1. The J segment lost 0 bases and the V segment lost 4 bases, leaving 13 bases of the junction unmatched. The CDR3 covers 18 residues. Germline CDR1 and CDR2: SGHTS and YDEGEE.

This clone was counted a few times. The chain employs TRBV6-2 or TRBV6-3 and TRBJ1-1; TRBD1 aligns across 8 bases. This CDR3 region has 15 residues. CDR1 and CDR2 from the germline V gene are MNHEY and SVGEGT. After removal of 1 base from V and 8 bases from J, the junction contained 9 bases not matched to a gene. The CDR3 here is CASSYWTQGDREAFF. The CDR3 nucleotides are TGTGCCAGCAGTTACTGGACACAGGGGGACCGGGAAGCTTTCTTT.

V is TRBV7-9 and J is TRBJ1-4; possible D gene TRBD1, 6 bases. The CDR3 has 15 amino acids. Germline CDR1 SEHNR, CDR2 FQNEAQ (reference sequence). V dropped 0 bases and J dropped 3 bases, with 8 bases sitting between them. CDR3 loop: CASSLARGANEKLFF. The CDR3 nucleotides read TGTGCCAGCAGCTTAGCCAGGGGTGCTAATGAAAAACTGTTTTTT.

This chain links TRBV20-1 with TRBJ1-5; D is uncertain. Germline V lookup: CDR1 DFQATT, CDR2 SNEGSKA (reference sequence). The V gene lost 3 bases and the J gene lost 1 base, with 10 bases spanning the gap. This CDR3 region has 14 residues. The CDR3 loop is CSASEGGSNQPQHF. CDR3 bases: TGCAGTGCTAGTGAGGGAGGGAGCAATCAGCCCCAGCATTTT.

J is TRBJ1-5 and V is TRBV27, with TRBD1 matching over 7 bases. V dropped 6 bases and J dropped 6; count of bases not matched to a gene: 8. The V gene's germline CDR1 is MNHEY and CDR2 SMNVEV (reference sequence). CDR3 length equals 14 residues. CDR3 DNA sequence: TGTGCCAGCAGAAATACAGGGGTGGGTCAGCCCCAGCATTTT. It translates to CASRNTGVGQPQHF.

The table lists this clone with a few counts. The rearrangement joins TRBV10-2 to TRBJ1-6, with TRBD1 as a possible D gene (6 bases). The CDR3 contains 14 residues. V was shortened by 11 bases and J by 6 bases, with 17 bases between the two germline ends. Germline-derived CDR1 and CDR2 are WSHSY and SAAADI. CDR3 DNA: TGCGCCTCCCTACAGGGTCCCCTTAATTCACCCCTCCACTTT. It specifies CASLQGPLNSPLHF.

The chain carries TRBV2 and TRBJ1-1; 7 bases line up with TRBD1. Germline CDR1 reads SNHLY; CDR2 reads FYNNEI. This CDR3 is built from 14 residues. V shed 6 bases and J 4 bases; nucleotides not matched to a gene: 8. CDR3 sequence reads: CASSLTRQGTEAFF. CDR3 nucleotide sequence: TGTGCCAGCAGCCTAACTAGACAGGGCACTGAAGCTTTCTTT.

J is TRBJ2-3 and V is TRBV5-1, with TRBD2 matching 8 bases. The germline V gene encodes CDR1 SGHRS and CDR2 YFSETQ. The CDR3 has 15 amino acids. The V segment lost 4 bases and the J segment 1 base; nucleotides outside the gene matches: 5. The CDR3 DNA follows: TGCGCCAGCAGCACGCGGGGGGCTGGCACAGATACGCAGTATTTT. Protein sequence: CASSTRGAGTDTQYF.

Only a few counts were recorded for this clone. The chain is built from TRBV10-2 and TRBJ1-1; D might be TRBD1 (5 bases). Per the germline V gene, CDR1 is WSHSY and CDR2 is SAAADI. This CDR3 region has 18 residues. The germline V and J ends were trimmed by 7 bases and 1 base, with 25 bases remaining between them. CDR3 protein: CASIPHGGGFTGNTEAFF. In DNA, the CDR3 is TGCGCCAGCATCCCGCATGGGGGGGGGTTCACCGGGAACACTGAAGCTTTCTTT.

This clone showed up just once. The chain is built from TRBV25-1 and TRBJ2-2, with D perhaps TRBD1 (6 bases). Per the germline V gene, CDR1 is MGHDK and CDR2 is SYGVNS. CDR3 size: 15 residues. V dropped 4 bases and J dropped 7 bases, with 16 bases sitting between them. For the CDR3, the DNA is TGTGCCAGCAGTGGAGAAGGGGGTCGGATCGGGGAGCTGTTTTTT. Its protein product is CASSGEGGRIGELFF.

V and J are TRBV9 and TRBJ1-2; no firm D call. Per germline, CDR1 SGDLS and CDR2 YYNGEE. CDR3 length equals 17 residues. Trimming pared 4 bases from V and 2 bases from J, leaving 21 bases between. The CDR3 sequence is CASSRSGRIQLNYGYTF. The CDR3 DNA follows: TGTGCCAGCAGCCGATCTGGGCGAATCCAATTGAACTATGGCTACACCTTC.

The chain uses TRBV5-1 and TRBJ1-2, with D possibly TRBD1 on 6 matching bases. The length of the CDR3 is 14 residues. Germline V CDR1 and CDR2: SGHRS, YFSETQ. V shed 4 bases and J shed 3 bases, with 13 bases lying between them. The CDR3 spells CASSPLGGDYGYTF. For the CDR3, the DNA is TGCGCCAGCAGCCCTCTTGGGGGCGACTATGGCTACACCTTC.

The chain combines TRBV6-5 with TRBJ2-1; D is perhaps TRBD1 (5 bases). The germline V gene encodes CDR1 MNHEY and CDR2 SVGAGI. V shed 6 bases and J shed 5 bases, with 14 bases lying between them. This CDR3 has 14 amino acids. DNA for the CDR3: TGTGCCAGCAGCGACCCCTTGGACAACAATGAGCAGTTCTTC. Protein product: CASSDPLDNNEQFF.

The chain combines TRBV19 with TRBJ1-1, with TRBD1 identical over 9 bases. Germline CDR1 reads LNHDA; CDR2 reads SQIVND (reference sequence). Trimming took 5 bases from V and 4 from J; bases not matched to a gene: 11. CDR3 size: 16 residues. The CDR3 spells CASSPGGQGLGTEAFF. The CDR3 nucleotides are TGTGCCAGTAGTCCGGGGGGACAGGGTTTGGGCACTGAAGCTTTCTTT. Full variable domain (rest looked up from reference TRBV19 and TRBJ1-1): DGGITQSPKYLFRKEGQNVTLSCEQNLNHDAMYWYRQDPGQGLRLIYYSQIVNDFQKGDIAEGYSVSREKKESFPLTVTSAQKNPTAFYLCASSPGGQGLGTEAFFGQGTRLTVV.

CDR3: CASSSPQDTMNTGELFF. For the CDR3, the DNA is TGTGCCAGCTCTTCCCCCCAGGACACTATGAACACCGGGGAGCTGTTTTTT. The chain uses TRBV9 and TRBJ2-2; possibly TRBD1 for D (5 bases). The CDR3 loop spans 17 amino acids. The ends were cut back, 7 bases at V and 1 base at J, with 20 bases in the middle. Per the germline V gene, CDR1 is SGDLS and CDR2 is YYNGEE.

This rearrangement joins TRBV4-1 to TRBJ1-6, with 7 positions matching TRBD1. Germline CDR1 is MGHRA and CDR2 is YSYEKL. After removal of 4 bases from V and 6 bases from J, the junction contained 9 bases not matched to a gene. The CDR3 totals 16 residues. The CDR3 nucleotides are TGCGCCAGCAGCCCATATCTAGGACAGGTTAATTCACCCCTCCACTTT. This codes for CASSPYLGQVNSPLHF.

About this clone: One junction end disagrees with the germline gene, perhaps due to a read error. The V call is TRBV2, the J call TRBJ1-1; D is possibly TRBD1 (5 bases). The germline gives CDR1 SNHLY, CDR2 FYNNEI. The CDR3 spans 15 residues. CDR3 nucleotides: TGTGCCAGCGGGCTGGCCGGGGGAAGGAACGCTGAAGCTTTCTTT. It specifies CASGLAGGRNAEAFF.

This chain connects TRBV11-3 to TRBJ2-5; possibly TRBD2 for D (6 bases). Trimming pared 1 base from V and 1 base from J, leaving 13 bases between. The CDR3 has 16 residues. CDR1 and CDR2 (germline): SGHNT, YENEEA. CDR3: CASSLVSGSIQETQYF. In DNA, the CDR3 is TGTGCCAGCAGCTTAGTTTCCGGGAGCATCCAAGAGACCCAGTACTTC.

The J gene is TRBJ2-1, the V gene TRBV7-8; 8 bases align to TRBD1. CDR3 length: 14 amino acids. Germline trimming cut 2 bases from V and 6 bases from J; bases unmatched to any gene: 3. The V gene's germline CDR1 is SGHVS and CDR2 FQNEAQ. The CDR3 loop is CASSLSRGLNEQFF. CDR3 coding DNA: TGTGCCAGCAGCTTATCCAGGGGGCTCAATGAGCAGTTCTTC.

The chain employs TRBV7-9 and TRBJ1-5; weak D call: TRBD1 (6 bases). Deletions cut 0 bases from V and 4 bases from J, with 10 bases between. The CDR3 covers 15 residues. Germline lookup yields CDR1 SEHNR and CDR2 FQNEAQ (reference sequence). For the CDR3, the DNA is TGTGCCAGCAGCTTAGCAGGACAGCCTAATCAGCCCCAGCATTTT. Amino acids: CASSLAGQPNQPQHF. The variable domain in full, with the rest retrieved from reference TRBV7-9 and TRBJ1-5, is DTGVSQNPRHKITKRGQNVTFRCDPISEHNRLYWYRQTLGQGPEFLTYFQNEAQLEKSRLLSDRFSAERPKGSFSTLEIQRTEQGDSAMYLCASSLAGQPNQPQHFGDGTRLSIL.

This chain connects TRBV27 to TRBJ1-2; no clear D. This CDR3 spans 14 amino acids. V was trimmed by 3 bases and J by 4 bases, leaving 12 bases between them. Germline CDR1 and CDR2: MNHEY and SMNVEV (reference sequence). Written as DNA, the CDR3 is TGTGCCAGCAGTTTGAAAGGAGCACTCTATGGCTACACCTTC. This codes for CASSLKGALYGYTF.

A single count supports this clone. The chain links TRBV27 to TRBJ2-1, with TRBD1 identical over 7 bases. V dropped 6 bases and J dropped 6; count of bases not matched to a gene: 11. Germline V gene lookup returns CDR1 MNHEY and CDR2 SMNVEV (reference sequence). The length of the CDR3 is 15 residues. In DNA, the CDR3 is TGTGCCAGCAGCCCCGACAGGGTTCCTACCAATGAGCAGTTCTTC. Amino acid sequence: CASSPDRVPTNEQFF.

With regard to this clone: Other DNA variants within this sample encode the same CDR3. The chain combines TRBV6-1 with TRBJ1-3, with D tentatively TRBD1 (5 bases). Trimming stripped 2 bases from V and 0 bases from J, with 11 bases between. Germline CDR1 and CDR2: MNHNS and SASEGT. CDR3 length equals 16 residues. The CDR3, as DNA: TGTGCCAGCAGTGAATTTGGGGGGAGCTCTGGAAACACCATATATTTT. Protein: CASSEFGGSSGNTIYF.

CDR3 bases: TGTGCCAGCAGTTACGGGGGCAGCGAGCAGTACTTC. Translated: CASSYGGSEQYF. This rearrangement joins TRBV6-5 to TRBJ2-7, with D perhaps matching TRBD1 (6 bases). This CDR3 is 12 amino acids long. Germline CDR1 is MNHEY and CDR2 is SVGAGI. V dropped 2 bases and J dropped 6 bases, with 8 bases sitting between them.

V usage is TRBV25-1 and J usage is TRBJ2-1; 7 bases match TRBD1. Trimming removed 1 base from V and 1 base from J; junction bases left unmatched: 4. The CDR3 totals 16 residues. Per germline, CDR1 MGHDK and CDR2 SYGVNS. CDR3 amino acids: CASSEWDRLSYNEQFF. The CDR3 bases are TGTGCCAGCAGTGAATGGGACAGATTGTCCTACAATGAGCAGTTCTTC. Based on the CDR3 plus reference TRBV25-1 and TRBJ2-1, the full variable domain is EADIYQTPRYLVIGTGKKITLECSQTMGHDKMYWYQQDPGMELHLIHYSYGVNSTEKGDLSSESTVSRIRTEHFPLTLESARPSHTSQYLCASSEWDRLSYNEQFFGPGTRLTVL.